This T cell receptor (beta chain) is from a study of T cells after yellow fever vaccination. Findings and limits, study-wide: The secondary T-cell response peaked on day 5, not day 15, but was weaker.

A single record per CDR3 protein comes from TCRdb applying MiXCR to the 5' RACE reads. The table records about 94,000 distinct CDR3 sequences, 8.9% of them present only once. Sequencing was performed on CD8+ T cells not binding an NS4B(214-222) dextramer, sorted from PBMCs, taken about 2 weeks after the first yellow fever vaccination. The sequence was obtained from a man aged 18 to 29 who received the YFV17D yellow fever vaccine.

As DNA, the CDR3 is TGCAGTGCTGATACCGGGACAGCGAACACCGGGGAGCTGTTTTTT. The encoded protein is CSADTGTANTGELFF. The V call is TRBV20-1, the J call TRBJ2-2; 7 positions match TRBD1. The V segment lost 5 bases and the J segment 0 bases; nucleotides outside the gene matches: 6. CDR3 size: 15 residues. Per the germline V gene, CDR1 is DFQATT and CDR2 is SNEGSKA (reference sequence).